This T cell receptor (beta chain) was profiled in a study of shared clonotypes between healthy human individuals. This clone was seen a single time. Libraries were prepared by immunoSEQ multiplex PCR; TCRdb keeps only in-frame clonotypes and omits some of them. The sample lists 300,000 to 400,000 clones, roughly 70% occurring once. The CDR3 consists of 15 residues. Trimming removed 0 bases from V and 1 base from J, with 10 bases in between. The germline V gene encodes CDR1 SGHKS and CDR2 YYEKEE (reference sequence). J is TRBJ2-5 and V is TRBV5-5; D may match TRBD1 or TRBD2 (6 bases each). The sample taken for sequencing was memory CD4+ T cells sorted from blood. As to subset: CD45RA-negative fraction. This TCR derives from a man aged 30 to 45 in good health. CDR3 in amino acids: CASSLEGGPQETQYF. For the CDR3, the DNA is TGTGCCAGCAGCTTGGAGGGGGGCCCCCAAGAGACCCAGTACTTC. Supplemented by reference TRBV5-5 and TRBJ2-5, the full variable domain reads DAGVTQSPTHLIKTRGQQVTLRCSPISGHKSVSWYQQVLGQGPQFIFQYYEKEERGRGNFPDRFSARQFPNYSSELNVNALLLGDSALYLCASSLEGGPQETQYFGPGTRLLVL.